This TCR beta chain was profiled in a study of beta chain features in type 1 diabetes (dated by TCRdb to between 2017 and 2018). Study-wide context: Mean age, gender distribution, total cell number and subset yield did not differ between patients and healthy donors. A total of some 110 million sorted cells were examined across all samples, and the number of cells per subset was strongly correlated with RNA yield. In the study, TCRB repertoires of sorted circulating CD4+ T cell subsets from recently diagnosed type 1 diabetes patients were compared with those of matched healthy donors. Naive and central memory subsets were obtained from all 30 or so donors, but regulatory and stem cell-like memory subsets were isolated from only 8 patients and roughly eight healthy donors. Overall results and qualifications from the work: PCR may preferentially amplify shorter templates, but because patient and control samples were amplified and corrected together, any resulting skew would affect both groups equally. Because cDNA was sequenced instead of genomic DNA, highly expressing activated cells could be over-represented, though the groups showed no difference in activation or CD3 levels. Patients with type 1 diabetes made fewer insertions and deleted more nucleotides at VDJ recombination sites, implying thymic rearrangement abnormalities. The naive, central memory and regulatory TCRB repertoires appeared to resemble one another more closely among patients than among healthy donors. In all four CD4+ subsets, TCRB CDR3 length was moderately but significantly shorter in type 1 diabetes patients. Because the HLA sub-analyses included only small numbers of individuals, any influence of HLA type on TCRB rearrangement was left unresolved.

Details on this clone: The antigen this receptor binds is unknown. It has no much larger one-base neighbor in the sample; base qualities were not kept.

The entire amount of isolated RNA was reverse transcribed using the High Capacity cDNA Reverse Transcription Kit, so the sequenced TCRB transcripts were expressed ones. Deep immunoSEQ sequencing was performed on naive, central memory and regulatory T cell samples, with an average of roughly 3.6 million total reads per sample. After sorted cells were lysed in RLT buffer, RNA was extracted with DNase-treated RNeasy Micro or Mini kits, with the choice depending on cell number. To prevent cross-contamination, each cell subset was processed individually, whereas patient and healthy donor samples were processed jointly. The immunoSEQ multiplex PCR was used to amplify TCRB sequences from cDNA, yielding 87-bp fragments that span the CDR3 region. Amplicons were sequenced on the Illumina HiSeq platform. Processing in the source paper ran as follows. PCR bias was computationally corrected using synthetic template baselines, reads within Hamming distance 2 were collapsed, and singletons that could not be merged were discarded. Reads were aligned against IMGT to assign V, D and J genes, CDR3 length and insertions or deletions at six rearrangement sites. Within each subset, clonotype counts were normalized to sorted cell number, after which true diversity and Gini coefficients were computed with the tcR R package. Repertoire sharing was quantified using the overlap coefficient calculated on TCRB nucleotide sequences. TCRdb limited this immuneACCESS table to in-frame rearrangements with V and J called. A share of clones is missing; checked studies link under half to unresolved V genes, and the rest is unexplained. Clonal size and the V and J genes are those of that table, whereas D and trimming came from the DNA. Recorded for this sample are 50,000 to 70,000 clones; 50% to 55% of them occurred a single time. The ten largest clones capture around 2.6% of the sample.

Deletion took 8 bases off V and 4 bases off J, with a span of 20 bases between the germline ends. The cysteine opens and the phenylalanine closes a CDR3 of 15 amino acids. CDR3 DNA only is kept here, 45 bases in frame from base 1. The germline V gene encodes CDR1 MDHEN and CDR2 SYDVKM. Each donor gave one peripheral blood draw, averaging approximately 120 mL, which was collected into heparinised tubes. Using a panel that included CD45RO, CCR7, CD25, CD127, CD95 and CD27, naive, central memory, regulatory and stem cell-like memory CD4+ T cells were sorted on a BD FACSAria II. Every sorted population had a purity above 95%. PBMCs were isolated right away by Lymphoprep density gradient centrifugation and were stained directly, without culture. So that batch effects would be minimized, each experiment stained and sorted samples in pairs, pairing one healthy donor with one patient.

The sample taken for sequencing was Tregs from blood. Interpreted using the paper, the cell subset or site label stands for: regulatory CD4+ T cells. The V and J genes are TRBV28 and TRBJ1-1; a tentative D match to TRBD1 spans 6 bases. The TCR comes from a woman between 35 and 50 years old with type 1 diabetes. The DNA sequence is TGTGCCAGCCTACACAGGGCGGGTGGGACCACTGAAGCTTTCTTT. This is translated as CASLHRAGGTTEAFF.